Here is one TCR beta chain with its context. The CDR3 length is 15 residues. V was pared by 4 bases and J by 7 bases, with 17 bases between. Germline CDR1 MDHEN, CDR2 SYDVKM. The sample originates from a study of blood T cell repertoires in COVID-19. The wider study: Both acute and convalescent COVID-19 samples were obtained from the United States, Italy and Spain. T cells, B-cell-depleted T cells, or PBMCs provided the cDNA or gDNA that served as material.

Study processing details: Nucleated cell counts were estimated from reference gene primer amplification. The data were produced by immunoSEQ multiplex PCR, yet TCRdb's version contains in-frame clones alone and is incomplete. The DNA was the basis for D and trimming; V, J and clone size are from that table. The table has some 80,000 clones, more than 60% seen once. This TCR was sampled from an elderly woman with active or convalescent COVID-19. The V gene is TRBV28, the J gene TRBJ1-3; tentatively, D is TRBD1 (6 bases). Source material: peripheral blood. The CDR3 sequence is CASSSDLAQGNTIYF. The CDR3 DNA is TGTGCCAGCAGTTCAGACCTCGCCCAGGGGAACACCATATATTTT.